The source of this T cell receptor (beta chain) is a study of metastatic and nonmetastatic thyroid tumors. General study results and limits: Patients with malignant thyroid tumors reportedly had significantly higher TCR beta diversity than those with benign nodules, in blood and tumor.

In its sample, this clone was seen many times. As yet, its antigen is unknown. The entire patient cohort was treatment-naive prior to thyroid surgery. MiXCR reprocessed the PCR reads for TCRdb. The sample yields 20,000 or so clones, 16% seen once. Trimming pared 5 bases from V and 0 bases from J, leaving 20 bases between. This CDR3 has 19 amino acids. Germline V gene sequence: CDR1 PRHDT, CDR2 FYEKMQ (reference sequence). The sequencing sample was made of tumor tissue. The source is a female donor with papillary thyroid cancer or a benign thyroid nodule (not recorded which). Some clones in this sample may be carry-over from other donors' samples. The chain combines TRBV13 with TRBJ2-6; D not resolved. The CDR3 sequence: CASSLRSQVESSGANVLTF. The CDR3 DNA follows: TGTGCCAGCAGCCTACGGAGTCAGGTGGAAAGCTCTGGGGCCAACGTCCTGACTTTC.